Detailed here is one TCR beta chain. Its antigen is as yet unknown. Sequencing of TCR beta was performed on blood CD8+ and CD4+ T cells. This entry comes from a study of CD8 T cells in Susac syndrome. On the study more broadly: Treatment status at blood draw for the Susac syndrome patients was therapy-naive, corticosteroids, or intravenous immunoglobulin alone. Broader study findings: It was acknowledged in the study that the number of individuals who were included in its TCR sequencing and HLA analysis was relatively small. Clonal expansion was not observed in the Susac syndrome CD4+ T cell repertoires.

The RNA, roughly 0.45 to 1 ug, was put through reverse transcription using random hexamers. TCRdb redid the calling of the immunoSEQ multiplex PCR reads with MiXCR, one entry per CDR3 protein. The table lists 170,000 or so distinct CDR3 sequences, roughly 95% of them singletons, with around 0.12% in the top ten. What was sequenced was CD4+ T cells from PBMCs. This receptor was identified in a human donor with Susac syndrome.

This CDR3 is CASSLNPAGDSGNTIYF. The CDR3 nucleotides are TGTGCCAGCAGCTTAAACCCCGCCGGCGACTCTGGAAACACCATATATTTT. The V call is TRBV7-2, the J call TRBJ1-3; D gene uncertain. The V and J ends lost 2 bases and 0 bases respectively, with 14 bases between them. This CDR3 has 17 residues. Looked up from germline, CDR1 is SGHTA and CDR2 is FQGNSA.